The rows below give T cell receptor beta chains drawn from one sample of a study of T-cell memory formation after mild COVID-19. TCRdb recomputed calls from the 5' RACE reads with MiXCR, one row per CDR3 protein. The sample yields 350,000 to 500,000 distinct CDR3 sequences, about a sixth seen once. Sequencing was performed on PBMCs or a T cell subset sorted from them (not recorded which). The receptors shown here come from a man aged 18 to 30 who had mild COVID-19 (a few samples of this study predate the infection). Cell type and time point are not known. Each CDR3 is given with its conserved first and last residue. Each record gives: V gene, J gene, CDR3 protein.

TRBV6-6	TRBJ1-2	CASIWGTVNYGYTF
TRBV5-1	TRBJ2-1	CASSLERGVYNEQFF
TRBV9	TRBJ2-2	CASRNRDTGELFF
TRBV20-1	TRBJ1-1	CSAHRGLGNTEAFF
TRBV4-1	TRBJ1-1	CASSQETRMNTEAFF
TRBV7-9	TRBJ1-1	CASSLISGTEAFF
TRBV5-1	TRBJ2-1	CASSLMGQGANEQFF
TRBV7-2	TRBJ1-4	CASSLLGRVNEKLFF
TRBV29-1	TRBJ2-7	CSAQRENSGEQYF
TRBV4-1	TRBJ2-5	CASSQEGGGLETQYF
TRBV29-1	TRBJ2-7	CSVEDDKHYEQYF
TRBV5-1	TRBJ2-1	CASSLVGDSYNEQFF
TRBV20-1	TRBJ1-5	CSARDPLGPNQPQHF
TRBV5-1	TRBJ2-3	CASRNRDTQYF
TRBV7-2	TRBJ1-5	CASSQDSHYQPQHF
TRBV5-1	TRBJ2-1	CASSFSGGHEQFF
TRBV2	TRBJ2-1	CASGSPRSSYNEQFF
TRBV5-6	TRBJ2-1	CASSLALGRLNEQFF
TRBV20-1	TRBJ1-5	CSASNQEAYQPQHF
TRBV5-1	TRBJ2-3	CASSLASGAQYF
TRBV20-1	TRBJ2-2	CSARAHTGGTGELFF
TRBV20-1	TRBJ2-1	CSARSSRGSDEQFF
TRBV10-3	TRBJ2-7	CAISVPPLPGRPNSYEQYF
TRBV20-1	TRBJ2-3	CSASRDGATGLYF
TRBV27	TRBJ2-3	CASTQAGSTDTQYF
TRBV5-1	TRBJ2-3	CASPGQSTDTQYF
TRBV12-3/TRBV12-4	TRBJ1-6	CASSSLRRSLHF
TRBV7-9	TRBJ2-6	CASSRQGPSGANVLTF
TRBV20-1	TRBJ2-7	CSARGLASYEQYF
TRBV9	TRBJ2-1	CASSHRTSGRSYNEQFF
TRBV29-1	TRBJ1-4	CSIRTEVGEKLFF
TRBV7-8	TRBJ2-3	CASSPRGLVGGDTQYF
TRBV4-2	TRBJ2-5	CACSARTSGGQETQYF
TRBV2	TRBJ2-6	CARSQTSGTTSGANVLTF
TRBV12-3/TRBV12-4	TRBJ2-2	CASRTGNTGELFF
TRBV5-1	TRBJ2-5	CASSLAASGGAWETQYF
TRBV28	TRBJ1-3	CASSGENTIYF